This passage covers 5 T cell receptor beta chains from one sample sequenced in a study of identical twins. TCRdb reprocessed the 5' RACE reads via MiXCR and lists one record per CDR3 protein. The profile shows roughly 260,000 distinct CDR3 sequences, around an eighth of them singletons. Source material: memory (CD45RO+) T cells sorted from blood. Every receptor here comes from a young woman in good health.

This clonotype was observed a handful of times. The rearrangement uses TRBV2 and TRBJ1-1; tentatively, D is TRBD1 (5 bases). V lost 11 bases and J lost 1, with 17 bases in between. The CDR3 totals 14 residues. The germline V gene encodes CDR1 SNHLY and CDR2 FYNNEI. The CDR3 DNA reads TGTGCCCTAGGGGCTAGGGGTTCGAACACTGAAGCTTTCTTT. This codes for CALGARGSNTEAFF.

At least ten counts were recorded for this clonotype. The V gene is TRBV5-5, the J gene TRBJ2-3; maybe TRBD1 (6 bases). This CDR3 region has 16 residues. CDR1 SGHKS and CDR2 YYEKEE come from the germline V gene (reference sequence). The V end lost 0 bases, the J end lost 4 bases, and 15 bases lay between the germline ends. CDR3 coding DNA: TGTGCCAGCAGCTTGGTGTGGGACACAGGACCAGATACGCAGTATTTT. Amino acids: CASSLVWDTGPDTQYF.

This clonotype was detected ten times or more. The J gene is TRBJ2-5, the V gene TRBV12-3 or TRBV12-4; D possibly corresponds to TRBD1 (6 bases). CDR3 length equals 11 residues. V gave up 6 bases and J gave up 10 bases, with 12 bases separating them. CDR3 region: CASSREGGQYF. DNA of the CDR3: TGTGCCAGCAGCCGAGAAGGGGGCCAGTACTTC.

This chain joins TRBV12-3 or TRBV12-4 and TRBJ1-5; a possible D gene is TRBD1 (6 bases). The V gene lost 1 base and the J gene lost 2 bases, with 12 bases spanning the gap. This CDR3 has 16 residues. The CDR3 DNA reads TGTGCCAGCAGTTTAGTCGGGGCAGGGGGCAATCAGCCCCAGCATTTT. It codes for CASSLVGAGGNQPQHF.

This clonotype showed up many times. This sequence joins TRBV5-8 and TRBJ1-5; 7 nucleotides match TRBD1. CDR1 and CDR2 from the germline V gene are SGHTS and YDEGEE. This CDR3 is built from 15 residues. After removal of 0 bases from V and 1 base from J, the junction contained 1 base not matched to a gene. This chain's CDR3 is CASSLGDSSNQPQHF. DNA for the CDR3: TGTGCCAGCAGCTTGGGGGACAGCAGCAATCAGCCCCAGCATTTT.